The entry below gives a single T cell receptor beta chain sequence along with its context. What this receptor recognizes is not known. Base qualities are missing; no much larger clone stands one base away. Libraries were built with the immunoSEQ multiplex PCR assay. A mixture of 60 forward primers for TCR Vbeta segments and 13 reverse primers for TCR Jbeta segments was used in the multiplex PCR. A multiplex PCR assay on genomic DNA amplified the CDR3 region of rearranged TCR beta genes. Amplified TCR beta libraries were sequenced as 87-base-pair reads on the Illumina HiSeq System. The study's processing was this. In a later analysis, approximately 74 million unique TCR beta chains were counted across the approximately 640 repertoires, and roughly 11 million of these chains were shared by at least two donors. A nearest-neighbor algorithm error-corrected the raw reads and collapsed the reads into unique sequences, merging closely related sequences to remove PCR and sequencing errors. Alignment of CDR3 sequences to IMGT reference sequences was used to assign V, D and J gene segments. For a sequence to be retained, at least a six-nucleotide match to both a V gene segment and a J gene segment was required. A rearrangement was called productive if the CDR3 had no stop codons and remained in frame with V and J, and every other rearrangement was called non-productive. CDR3 was defined by IMGT convention, running from the second conserved V-encoded cysteine to the conserved J-encoded phenylalanine. In an earlier analysis of more than 550 of the donors, sequences lacking an unambiguous match to a single V gene segment were excluded. An earlier analysis of 587 of the donors called V segments functional above 56.7% productive rearrangements and segregating when the between-donor standard deviation exceeded 5%. A statistical classification framework was built for diagnosing cytomegalovirus status from the catalog of TCR beta chain sequences. In a later analysis, V and J genes were assigned by comparing TCR nucleotide sequences against IMGT/GENE-DB human TR gene sequences. The TCRdist pipeline was used in a later analysis to assign CDR3 sequences and most-parsimonious VDJ recombination scenarios. In a later analysis, every TCR beta chain was defined by the combination of its CDR3 amino acid sequence and its V-gene family, and reads without a unique V-gene family were dropped. To address suspected cross-contamination and a sequencing artifact, a later analysis removed 550 to 750 highly shared, low-generation-probability nucleotide sequences. For each public chain, a later analysis derived a clonal expansion index from normalized ranks of inferred template counts within each repertoire. Generation probabilities in a later analysis came from a VDJ recombination model fitted to out-of-frame rearrangements, and those results were checked against IGoR. In a later analysis, hypergeometric tests were used to score TCR-TCR, TCR-HLA and TCR-CMV co-occurrence, with a repertoire-size bias correction applied to TCR pairs. In a later analysis, false discovery rates were estimated by permuting HLA or CMV assignments 20 times. In a later analysis, co-occurring TCRs were grouped using DBSCAN, with TCRdist sequence similarity added in when clustering inside HLA-allele-positive subsets. Repertoires with fewer than 30,000 or more than 120,000 public chains were left out of co-occurrence clustering, as were about five repertoires with anomalous nucleotide sharing. The table was pulled from immuneACCESS by TCRdb, which kept in-frame rearrangements only. Such tables lose some clones; where checked, under half of the loss comes from unresolved V genes, and the rest has no known cause. The V and J calls and clone size come from that table; D and trimming were worked out from the DNA. This sample has 100,000 or so clones in its table, and about 15% of those were observed once. The ten biggest clones cover over 0.65% of the sample.

The source of the sample is a study of cytomegalovirus exposure and HLA in healthy donors (dated by TCRdb to the late 2010s). As for the study more broadly: In an earlier analysis of 550 to 750 of the donors, about 270 Gb of sequence data and 117 million unique TCR beta sequences from about 179 million T cells were reported. About 310 gigabases of sequencing data and approximately 85 million unique TCR sequences were included in an early release covering over 600 HLA-typed donors. Of the roughly 390 genotyped donors, 65% to 90% were placed in the genetic ancestry cluster associated with self-reported Caucasian donors. The aim of the study was to test whether cataloging public T cell receptors could identify signatures of past pathogen exposure. Using immunosequencing, the study profiled T cell repertoires from 500 to 800 subjects and related those repertoires to cytomegalovirus serostatus. In addition to the first cohort of 666 subjects, a separate validation cohort of 100 to 150 different subjects was used. To predict cytomegalovirus infection status, the study brought together high-throughput TCR immunosequencing, statistical association of individual TCRs with disease status, and machine learning. A later analysis re-analyzed previously published TCR beta repertoires from approximately 670 donors and added high-resolution HLA genotyping to study TCR occurrence patterns. In the later analysis, no new phenotypic data were used to find candidate immune exposures; instead, reliance was placed on TCR beta sequences and their occurrence across donors. To decide whether each TCR beta V gene segment behaved as functional or pseudogenic, an earlier analysis of some 570 of the donors relied on high-throughput TCR beta sequencing. Donor age, sex, ethnicity and CMV serostatus were compiled together with the repertoire data. A later genetic analysis used genome-wide SNP genotypes for about 60% of the roughly 700 donors, treating that subset as a discovery cohort. Every repertoire in the discovery cohort had been generated on one and the same sequencing platform. HLA typing covered class I and class II loci at four-digit resolution. The number of donors typed differed by locus, with 629-630 for A, B, C, DRB1 and DQB1, roughly 550 for DQA1, approximately 570 for DPA1, and approximately 470 for DPB1. Five DR-DQ haplotypes were treated as single units for association and clustering because of strong linkage in the cohort. On average, 235,054 unique TCR beta nucleotide sequences were sequenced per donor among fewer than 500 genotyped donors of the cohort, with roughly 18% of those sequences being non-productive. The investigation overall reported the following: Because the 87-base-pair reads could not distinguish some IMGT-functional V segments, including TRBV6-2 and TRBV6-3, those segments were excluded. CMV serostatus was the only immune exposure information available for the cohort. Assigning TCR associations to individual alleles was difficult when HLA alleles, especially DR and DQ, strongly co-occurred. In a later analysis, the rate of TCR association differed among HLA loci, with DRB1 alleles having the most associated TCRs and HLA-C alleles having the fewest. Most TCR sequences were seen in very few donors, while some public TCRs were found in many individuals. Because some donors lacked HLA typing at each locus, the association tests relied only on the typed subset. This cohort had only TCR beta chains sequenced, and the lack of alpha or paired-chain data limited which features could be detected. The classifier was reported to diagnose cytomegalovirus status with high specificity and sensitivity in both the original and validation cohorts. According to a later analysis, parvovirus B19, influenza, CMV and Epstein-Barr virus appeared linked to several top co-occurrence clusters. A few of the identified cytomegalovirus-associated TCR beta chains were confirmed in vitro to be specific for cytomegalovirus antigens. In a later analysis, some 17,000 TCR beta sequences were associated with specific HLA alleles at a false discovery rate of 0.05. The earlier analysis of 587 of the donors excluded 15 to 20 rarely observed V segments, including chromosome 9 orphons, because counts were too low. In a later analysis, HLA-associated TCR beta chains showed more clonal expansion and lower generation probabilities than non-associated chains that were equally common. Linkage disequilibrium might explain the correlated functional status among segregating V segments, but an unknown experimental factor could not be excluded. The presence/absence analyses assumed that sequencing depth was roughly uniform across donors, and that assumption may not be true. A further reported finding was that TCR beta sequences accurately predicted the HLA-A and HLA-B alleles for most subjects in the first cohort. In the study, some 160 TCR beta chains were listed as associated with cytomegalovirus. A group of highly shared sequence variants was considered likely to be a technical artifact of the sequencing pipeline. An association between a missense DCLRE1C variant and V-gene and J-gene trimming of TCR beta chains was found in a later genetic analysis and replicated in an independent cohort. In an earlier analysis of a few hundred of the donors, most TCR beta V segments were observed in productive rearrangements about 87% or about 30% of the time, broadly matching IMGT annotations. In a later genetic analysis, fewer N-insertions in productive TCRs were reported among donors in an Asian-associated ancestry cluster than the roughly 700-donor mean. In a later analysis, most CMV-associated TCR beta chains were found to appear HLA-restricted, with HLA associations seemingly driven largely by CMV exposure. The authors suggested that the approach could potentially be extended to other disease states and immunological phenotypes.

CDR1 is given as LNHDA and CDR2 as SQIVND, both from the germline V gene (reference sequence). V is pared back by 7 bases and J by 0 bases, with 13 bases lying between the germline termini. From cysteine to phenylalanine, the CDR3 is 15 amino acids long. The sequence is cut down to CDR3 DNA, 45 bases in frame from base 1. The cohort was made up of under 800 healthy bone marrow donors. All cohort members were sampled while nominally healthy, although unrecorded immune exposures were likely present. The donor was CMV seronegative and was included in the group of several hundred seronegative cohort members. A peripheral blood sample was provided by each donor, and peripheral blood mononuclear cells were used for TCR beta sequencing. The Qiagen DNeasy Blood Extraction Kit was used to extract genomic DNA from the blood cell samples.

The sample taken for sequencing was PBMCs. The clonotype originates from a female donor in good health and CMV-seronegative. This receptor chain uses TRBV19 and TRBJ1-3; the D gene identity is not certain. At the DNA level, the sequence is TGTGCCAGTATCACCGGGTCGAGCTCTGGAAACACCATATATTTT. It specifies CASITGSSSGNTIYF.